Each of the 14 T cell receptor beta chains below was sequenced from the same sample in a study of blood T cells in healthy people across ages. Through a sample-barcoded 5' primer and a J-beta primer mix, a second PCR was run for about 6 to 12 cycles. TCRdb re-derived calls from the 5' RACE reads in MiXCR, one entry per CDR3 protein. Among around 800,000 distinct CDR3 sequences listed, more than 40% were seen once. Sequencing was done on a sample of blood. These receptors originate from a man aged 55 to 69 in good health.

This chain uses TRBV30 with TRBJ1-1; 11 nucleotides match TRBD1. This CDR3 comprises 14 residues. Germline CDR1 reads GTSNPN; CDR2 reads SVGIG (reference sequence). V lost 2 bases, J lost 4 bases, and 3 bases stayed unmatched. The CDR3 loop reads CAWSTGTGGTEAFF. The CDR3 DNA reads TGTGCCTGGAGTACGGGGACAGGGGGCACTGAAGCTTTCTTT.

This chain joins TRBV7-9 and TRBJ2-2; possible D gene TRBD2, 5 bases. The CDR3 sequence is 13 residues long. V was trimmed by 4 bases and J by 5 bases, leaving 8 bases between them. Germline V gene data show CDR1 as SEHNR and CDR2 as FQNEAQ (reference sequence). In DNA, the CDR3 is TGTGCCAGCAGCTCACTAGGGACCGGGGAGCTGTTTTTT. It encodes CASSSLGTGELFF.

This chain joins TRBV5-1 and TRBJ2-4; 15 nucleotides align to TRBD2. CDR3 length: 19 residues. Losses at the gene ends were 4 bases for V and 0 bases for J; bases not matched to a gene: 8. CDR1 SGHRS and CDR2 YFSETQ come from the germline V gene. The CDR3 protein is CASSGGLAGGGPAKNIQYF. The CDR3 DNA is TGCGCCAGCAGCGGAGGACTAGCGGGGGGGGGCCCAGCCAAAAACATTCAGTACTTC.

The chain carries TRBV20-1 and TRBJ2-1; D is uncertain. CDR3 length equals 15 residues. Looked up from germline, CDR1 is DFQATT and CDR2 is SNEGSKA (reference sequence). The V gene lost 1 base and the J gene lost 0 bases, with 10 bases spanning the gap. The CDR3 here is CSARGDFSSYNEQFF. The DNA for the CDR3 is TGCAGTGCTAGAGGCGATTTTAGCTCCTACAATGAGCAGTTCTTC.

The chain carries TRBV24-1 and TRBJ2-3, with 10 bases aligning to TRBD2. V lost 1 base, J lost 4 bases, and 4 bases stayed unmatched. Germline loops: CDR1 KGHDR, CDR2 SFDVKD. The CDR3 has 16 amino acids. The CDR3 DNA reads as TGTGCCACCAGTGATTTTCAGCGGGGGGGGGCAGATACGCAGTATTTT. This codes for CATSDFQRGGADTQYF.

The genes are TRBV4-3 and TRBJ2-2, with 7 nucleotides matching TRBD1. Per the germline V gene, CDR1 is LGHNA and CDR2 is YSLEER. The CDR3 is 15 residues long. Germline trimming cut 0 bases from V and 6 bases from J; bases unmatched to any gene: 4. The CDR3 sequence is CASSQDRDSPGELFF. The DNA for the CDR3 is TGCGCCAGCAGCCAAGATAGGGACAGCCCCGGGGAGCTGTTTTTT.

This clonotype came up a few times. This chain links TRBV18 with TRBJ1-2; 9 bases are a match to TRBD1. Germline CDR1 reads KGHSH; CDR2 reads LQKENI. After removal of 6 bases from V and 4 bases from J, the junction contained 12 bases not matched to a gene. The CDR3 has 16 residues. Written as DNA, the CDR3 is TGTGCCAGCTCCCCCTCCACCGGGACAGGGACCTATGGCTACACCTTC. This encodes CASSPSTGTGTYGYTF.

V is TRBV5-1 and J is TRBJ1-2; TRBD1 aligns across 7 bases. This CDR3 region has 13 residues. After removal of 3 bases from V and 6 bases from J, the junction contained 5 bases not matched to a gene. The V gene's germline CDR1 is SGHRS and CDR2 YFSETQ. The CDR3 region has the DNA TGCGCCAGCAGCTCAGGACAGGAGGATGGCTACACCTTC. The encoded protein is CASSSGQEDGYTF.

The chain carries TRBV6-5 and TRBJ1-2; 9 bases align to TRBD1. V was pared by 1 base and J by 6 bases, with 9 bases of the junction left unmatched. The CDR3 spans 16 residues. Germline V gives CDR1 MNHEY, CDR2 SVGAGI. The CDR3 is CASSYLKGQGYDGYTF. The CDR3 DNA reads as TGTGCCAGCAGTTACTTAAAAGGACAGGGGTATGATGGCTACACCTTC.

In this sample, this clonotype turned up a few times. The CDR3: CASSLWTGGIYEQYF. The CDR3 bases are TGTGCCAGCAGCTTATGGACAGGGGGGATCTACGAGCAGTACTTC. This chain joins TRBV7-9 and TRBJ2-7; 10 positions agree with TRBD1. Losses at the gene ends were 2 bases for V and 3 bases for J; bases not matched to a gene: 4. The germline CDR1 and CDR2 sequences are SEHNR and FQNEAQ (reference sequence). The CDR3 is 15 amino acids.

V and J are TRBV20-1 and TRBJ2-7; D ambiguous. The CDR3 totals 13 residues. Trimming took off 2 bases at V and 0 bases at J, with 8 bases between the two ends. From germline, CDR1 is DFQATT and CDR2 SNEGSKA (reference sequence). CDR3 nucleotides: TGCAGTGCTAGACTGGCAGGCTCCTACGAGCAGTACTTC. It specifies CSARLAGSYEQYF.

This clonotype has just a few counts. The chain joins TRBV28 to TRBJ2-7; D is unresolved. The CDR3 length is 13 residues. Deletions cut 7 bases from V and 1 base from J, with 11 bases between. Germline V gene sequence: CDR1 MDHEN, CDR2 SYDVKM. CDR3 DNA: TGTGCCAGCACCCTGACGAATTCCTACGAGCAGTACTTC. It specifies CASTLTNSYEQYF.

In its sample, this clonotype was seen a few times. The chain combines TRBV6-2 or TRBV6-3 with TRBJ1-1; 9 bases are shared with TRBD1. The germline gives CDR1 MNHEY, CDR2 SVGEGT. The CDR3 is 14 amino acids. The ends lost 5 bases at V and 2 bases at J; junction bases unmatched: 3. For the CDR3, the DNA is TGTGCCAGCAGTCGGACAGGGGCAAACACTGAAGCTTTCTTT. Its translation is CASSRTGANTEAFF.

This clonotype came up a few times. The chain is built from TRBV20-1 and TRBJ2-5; 11 nucleotides line up with TRBD2. Trimming at V came to 3 bases and at J to 9 bases, leaving 6 bases not matched to a gene. The CDR3 has 13 residues. Germline V gene sequence: CDR1 DFQATT, CDR2 SNEGSKA (reference sequence). The CDR3 region has the DNA TGCAGTGCTAGTTTGAGTAGCGGGGGGGCCCAGTACTTC. Translating it yields CSASLSSGGAQYF.